This T cell receptor beta chain was captured in a study of post-analysis software for immune sequencing data. Notes on the study in general: Controls showed lower frequencies than patients for roughly five TRBV segments, and TRBV5-6, TRBV5-1 and TRBV20-1 were among these.

The V gene lost 2 bases and the J gene lost 2 bases, with 7 bases spanning the gap. CDR3 length equals 15 residues. Germline CDR1 is SNHLY and CDR2 is FYNNEI. In regard to this clonotype: Its antigen is undetermined.

The library was made from cDNA and included unique molecular identifiers. Between about 0.85 and 11 million T cells gave rise to some 520,000 cDNA molecules. A single record per CDR3 protein comes from TCRdb applying MiXCR to the PCR reads. The sample gives approximately 400,000 distinct CDR3 sequences, about a third of which show up once; around an eighth is in the top ten. This sequence was found in a girl aged 10-17 years with multiple sclerosis. Sequencing used blood. V gene TRBV2 combines with J gene TRBJ1-6; D uncertain. CDR3: CASSERTPYNSPLHF. Here the CDR3 DNA reads TGTGCCAGCAGTGAACGGACCCCCTATAATTCACCCCTCCACTTT.